The T cell receptor beta chain described here comes from a study of cytomegalovirus exposure and HLA in healthy donors. General study points: In vitro checks showed that a few CMV-associated chains really do target CMV antigens. V segments that were indistinguishable, TRBV6-2 and TRBV6-3 among them, were omitted from analysis.

The PCR made use of 60 Vbeta and 13 Jbeta primers. Sequencing was performed with immunoSEQ multiplex PCR; in TCRdb, only in-frame clones are kept and a portion is missing. The sample holds tens of thousands of clones, around 81% seen once. Trimming removed 4 bases from V and 5 bases from J, with 11 bases in between. Germline V gives CDR1 MGHRA, CDR2 YSYEKL. This CDR3 region has 13 residues. As for this clone: What it binds is not known.

The TCR was taken from a male donor in good health and CMV-seropositive. The sequenced sample consisted of PBMCs. The chain recombines TRBV4-1 with TRBJ2-5, with D perhaps TRBD2 (5 bases). CDR3 loop: CASSLASRETQYF. In DNA, the CDR3 is TGCGCCAGCAGCCTTGCTAGCCGCGAGACCCAGTACTTC.